The 31 T cell receptor beta chains given below trace back to one sample, sequenced in a study of T-cell memory formation after mild COVID-19. Each CDR3 protein is one row after TCRdb ran MiXCR on the 5' RACE reads. The repertoire holds hundreds of thousands of distinct CDR3 sequences, with 25% to 30% as singletons. The sample was PBMCs or a T cell subset sorted from them (not recorded which). The receptors were gathered from an adult woman who had mild COVID-19 (a few samples of this study predate the infection). Cell type and time point are not known.

The chain links TRBV5-6 to TRBJ2-7; 8 bases map to TRBD2. Per germline, CDR1 SGHDT and CDR2 YYEEEE. The CDR3 is 14 residues long. V lost 3 bases, J lost 4 bases, and 6 bases stayed unmatched. The CDR3 spells CASSSSGRKYEQYF. The CDR3 nucleotides are TGTGCCAGCAGCTCCAGCGGGAGAAAGTACGAGCAGTACTTC.

This clonotype was detected many times. The chain uses TRBV20-1 and TRBJ2-1; 11 nucleotides match TRBD2. CDR1 and CDR2 (germline): DFQATT, SNEGSKA (reference sequence). With 6 bases clipped from V and 2 bases from J, the junction kept 6 bases outside the gene matches. This CDR3 has 15 residues. CDR3 protein: CSAVIAGGTYNEQFF. The CDR3 DNA reads as TGCAGTGCCGTAATAGCGGGAGGGACCTACAATGAGCAGTTCTTC.

This clonotype was seen only a few times. This chain links TRBV7-2 with TRBJ1-1; D is uncertain. Germline CDR1 reads SGHTA; CDR2 reads FQGNSA. Trimming pared 0 bases from V and 0 bases from J, leaving 8 bases between. CDR3 length: 15 amino acids. The CDR3 spells CASSLAGPMNTEAFF. The CDR3 DNA follows: TGTGCCAGCAGCTTAGCCGGACCCATGAACACTGAAGCTTTCTTT.

V gene TRBV6-2 or TRBV6-3 combines with J gene TRBJ2-5, with a tentative D call TRBD1 (6 bases). The V end lost 8 bases, the J end lost 7 bases, and 14 bases lay between the germline ends. Germline V gene lookup returns CDR1 MNHEY and CDR2 SVGEGT. This CDR3 has 12 residues. CDR3: CASGGGLRTQYF. The CDR3 nucleotides read TGTGCCAGCGGGGGCGGCCTACGGACCCAGTACTTC.

The sample holds a few counts of this clonotype. This chain connects TRBV12-3 or TRBV12-4 to TRBJ2-2; tentatively, D is TRBD1 (6 bases). This CDR3 has 16 residues. The V gene lost 6 bases and the J gene lost 4 bases, with 18 bases spanning the gap. Here the CDR3 DNA reads TGTGCCAGCAGAAAAAGCCTGGACAGCCTCACCGGGGAGCTGTTTTTT. Its translation is CASRKSLDSLTGELFF.

The chain employs TRBV10-3 and TRBJ2-7; D might be TRBD1 or TRBD2, each matching 5 bases. V gave up 5 bases and J gave up 6 bases, with 23 bases separating them. Germline V gene sequence: CDR1 ENHRY, CDR2 SYGVKD. The CDR3 has 16 residues. CDR3 sequence (DNA): TGTGCCATCAGTCAACTTTCCGGGACCGCTTCTGGCGAGCAGTACTTC. Amino acids: CAISQLSGTASGEQYF.

The chain is built from TRBV7-6 and TRBJ1-2; maybe TRBD1 (6 bases). Germline V CDR1 and CDR2: SGHVS, FNYEAQ. The CDR3 spans 18 residues. V gave up 4 bases and J gave up 8 bases, with 29 bases separating them. The CDR3 DNA sequence: TGTGCCAGCAGCTCAGAGTGGCAGGGGACCAGGGTGGGCGACGGCTACACCTTC. Its translation is CASSSEWQGTRVGDGYTF.

This clonotype was observed a few times. This chain uses TRBV27 with TRBJ1-6; tentative D call: TRBD1 (5 bases). The CDR3 length is 15 residues. V lost 4 bases to trimming and J lost 7 bases, with 14 bases between them. The V gene's germline CDR1 is MNHEY and CDR2 SMNVEV (reference sequence). The CDR3 sequence is CASSWGLQANSPLHF. In DNA, the CDR3 is TGTGCCAGCAGTTGGGGGTTACAAGCGAATTCACCCCTCCACTTT.

The sample holds a few counts of this clonotype. V is TRBV12-3 or TRBV12-4 and J is TRBJ2-5, with D possibly being TRBD2 (6 bases). The CDR3 contains 13 residues. Trimming took off 4 bases at V and 7 bases at J, with 13 bases between the two ends. The CDR3 DNA is TGTGCCAGCAGTTATAGCGGCCGAGGGACCCAGTACTTC. Protein sequence: CASSYSGRGTQYF.

This clonotype showed up just a few times. The J gene is TRBJ2-7, the V gene TRBV12-3 or TRBV12-4, with no clear D. This CDR3 region has 11 residues. Deletions cut 6 bases from V and 9 bases from J, with 12 bases between. CDR3: CASSSSTRQYF. CDR3 in DNA: TGTGCCAGCAGCTCTTCGACGCGGCAGTACTTC.

The chain has TRBV5-1 and TRBJ1-1; possible D gene TRBD1, 6 bases. CDR3 length: 15 residues. The V gene lost 5 bases and the J gene lost 0 bases, with 14 bases spanning the gap. The germline V gene encodes CDR1 SGHRS and CDR2 YFSETQ. CDR3: CASREGGAVNTEAFF. CDR3 DNA: TGCGCCAGCAGAGAGGGGGGGGCGGTGAACACTGAAGCTTTCTTT.

The gene calls are TRBV12-3 or TRBV12-4 and TRBJ1-1, with a tentative D call TRBD1 (5 bases). Trimming removed 7 bases at V and 1 base at J, with 22 bases between. This CDR3 has 17 residues. This CDR3 is CASTPSDTPRENTEAFF. DNA of the CDR3: TGTGCCAGCACCCCATCGGACACCCCGCGAGAGAACACTGAAGCTTTCTTT.

The V and J genes are TRBV7-2 and TRBJ2-5; 9 nucleotides agree with TRBD2. This CDR3 has 15 amino acids. Trimming took 6 bases from V and 5 from J; bases not matched to a gene: 10. Germline V lookup: CDR1 SGHTA, CDR2 FQGNSA. CDR3 in DNA: TGTGCCAGCAGTTATAGCGGGAGTCTTCGGGAGACCCAGTACTTC. Translating it yields CASSYSGSLRETQYF.

V usage is TRBV7-9 and J usage is TRBJ1-6; D gene uncertain. Germline CDR1 SEHNR, CDR2 FQNEAQ (reference sequence). The CDR3 consists of 13 residues. V was shortened by 4 bases and J by 7 bases, with 8 bases between the two germline ends. CDR3 bases: TGTGCCAGCAGCTACGACGGCAATTCACCCCTCCACTTT. Translating it yields CASSYDGNSPLHF.

This clonotype turned up a few times. This rearrangement joins TRBV7-2 to TRBJ2-3; 7 bases line up with TRBD2. Germline CDR1 SGHTA, CDR2 FQGNSA. This CDR3 comprises 15 residues. J was trimmed by 3 bases and V by 4 bases; bases with no gene match: 7. The CDR3: CASSWASGGTDTQYF. In DNA form, the CDR3 reads TGTGCCAGCAGCTGGGCTAGCGGAGGGACAGATACGCAGTATTTT.

This clonotype turned up a few times. The genes are TRBV12-3 or TRBV12-4 and TRBJ1-2; D not resolved. The CDR3 spans 17 residues. V dropped 5 bases and J dropped 2 bases, with 21 bases sitting between them. The CDR3 loop is CASSNRVGSVLNYGYTF. Written as DNA, the CDR3 is TGTGCCAGCAGTAATAGGGTGGGAAGCGTCCTCAACTATGGCTACACCTTC.

This clonotype occurred a few times. The rearrangement links TRBV12-3 or TRBV12-4 to TRBJ2-6; no firm D call. V was shortened by 5 bases and J by 3 bases, with 8 bases between the two germline ends. This CDR3 comprises 14 residues. CDR3 in amino acids: CASSPRGGANVLTF. CDR3 coding DNA: TGTGCCAGCAGTCCAAGAGGTGGGGCCAACGTCCTGACTTTC.

The V and J genes are TRBV4-1 and TRBJ2-7; D not resolved. V lost 0 bases to trimming and J lost 2 bases, with 5 bases between them. The length of the CDR3 is 13 residues. Germline-derived CDR1 and CDR2 are MGHRA and YSYEKL. CDR3 in DNA: TGCGCCAGCAGCCAAGATGTTGCCTACGAGCAGTACTTC. Its protein is CASSQDVAYEQYF.

This clonotype was recorded a few times. The rearrangement uses TRBV5-1 and TRBJ2-3; the D gene could be TRBD1 or TRBD2 (5 bases each). CDR1 and CDR2 (germline): SGHRS, YFSETQ. This CDR3 contains 14 residues. V lost 2 bases and J 4 bases, leaving 11 bases between the germline ends. CDR3 residues: CASSLQDSPDTQYF. The DNA for the CDR3 is TGCGCCAGCAGCTTACAGGACTCGCCAGATACGCAGTATTTT. The entire variable domain, with the rest obtained from reference TRBV5-1 and TRBJ2-3, is as follows: KAGVTQTPRYLIKTRGQQVTLSCSPISGHRSVSWYQQTPGQGLQFLFEYFSETQRNKGNFPGRFSGRQFSNSRSEMNVSTLELGDSALYLCASSLQDSPDTQYFGPGTRLTVL.

The chain has TRBV12-3 or TRBV12-4 and TRBJ1-4, with 10 bases fitting TRBD1. This CDR3 is built from 16 residues. The junction had 7 bases not matched to a gene; V was cut back by 6 bases and J by 3 bases. The CDR3 protein is CASRMTGGIANEKLFF. The CDR3 DNA follows: TGTGCCAGCAGAATGACAGGGGGCATAGCTAATGAAAAACTGTTTTTT.

The chain is built from TRBV15 and TRBJ2-3, with D perhaps matching TRBD2 (5 bases). CDR1 LNHNV and CDR2 YYDKDF come from the germline V gene (reference sequence). V was pared by 0 bases and J by 3 bases, with 13 bases between. This CDR3 is built from 16 residues. The CDR3 bases are TGTGCCACCAGCAGAGATTCGGGAATCCGTACAGATACGCAGTATTTT. Its protein product is CATSRDSGIRTDTQYF.

This clonotype was picked up a small number of times. This sequence joins TRBV6-6 and TRBJ2-7; weak D call: TRBD1 (6 bases). The CDR3 sequence is 15 residues long. Between the trimmed V and J ends, which lost 5 bases and 3 bases, there was a span of 17 bases. Germline CDR1 and CDR2: MNHNY and SVGAGI (reference sequence). For the CDR3, the DNA is TGTGCCAGCAGTACTGGGGGCCCTGGGGACTACGAGCAGTACTTC. It is translated as CASSTGGPGDYEQYF.

The chain recombines TRBV5-1 with TRBJ2-1, with TRBD1 matching over 9 bases. J was trimmed by 7 bases and V by 0 bases; bases with no gene match: 8. This CDR3 has 16 residues. Per germline, CDR1 SGHRS and CDR2 YFSETQ. The DNA of the CDR3 is TGCGCCAGCAGCTTGGATGCTGGGACAGGGTGGAATGAGCAGTTCTTC. It translates to CASSLDAGTGWNEQFF.

The rearrangement joins TRBV15 to TRBJ2-1; D gene unclear. The CDR3 is 13 amino acids. The germline V gene encodes CDR1 LNHNV and CDR2 YYDKDF (reference sequence). This chain's CDR3 is CATDGSSYNEQFF. DNA for the CDR3: TGTGCGACCGATGGAAGCTCCTACAATGAGCAGTTCTTC.

This rearrangement joins TRBV7-8 to TRBJ2-3; D may be TRBD2 (5 bases). CDR3 size: 16 residues. The germline V and J ends were trimmed by 3 bases and 3 bases, with 16 bases remaining between them. Germline CDR1 SGHVS, CDR2 FQNEAQ. The DNA for the CDR3 is TGTGCCAGCAGCTTGAGGGCCGGGCTAGGGACAGATACGCAGTATTTT. It is translated as CASSLRAGLGTDTQYF.

V gene TRBV3-1 combines with J gene TRBJ1-2; D ambiguous. The germline V and J ends were trimmed by 1 base and 5 bases, with 8 bases remaining between them. CDR3 length: 13 amino acids. Germline V gives CDR1 LGHDT, CDR2 YNNKEL (reference sequence). CDR3 region: CASSQVPGYGYTF. The CDR3 coding sequence is TGTGCCAGCAGCCAAGTCCCCGGTTATGGCTACACCTTC.

In this sample, this clonotype turned up a few times. The CDR3: CASSKSGVEETQYF. Here the CDR3 DNA reads TGTGCCAGTAGTAAGTCCGGGGTTGAGGAGACCCAGTACTTC. The V gene is TRBV19, the J gene TRBJ2-5; D perhaps matches TRBD2 (5 bases). The germline gives CDR1 LNHDA, CDR2 SQIVND (reference sequence). The CDR3 covers 14 residues. V shed 4 bases and J shed 5 bases, with 14 bases lying between them.

This clonotype was detected a few times. The genes are TRBV20-1 and TRBJ2-1, with 7 positions matching TRBD1. V lost 3 bases to trimming and J lost 10 bases; unmatched junction nucleotides: 12. CDR1 DFQATT and CDR2 SNEGSKA come from the germline V gene (reference sequence). CDR3 length: 14 amino acids. The CDR3 sequence: CSASRQGIGREQFF. As DNA, the CDR3 is TGCAGTGCTAGCAGACAGGGTATCGGACGAGAGCAGTTCTTC.

J is TRBJ1-2 and V is TRBV25-1; no definite D call. Germline CDR1 and CDR2: MGHDK and SYGVNS. Trimming left V 8 bases short and J 4 bases short, with 14 bases between. This CDR3 contains 13 residues. The CDR3 DNA reads as TGTGCCAGCGGCGGTAGAGGAACCTATGGCTACACCTTC. It translates to CASGGRGTYGYTF.

There are many counts of this clonotype. The chain recombines TRBV5-5 with TRBJ2-7; TRBD1 matches at 10 bases. V was clipped by 5 bases and J by 5 bases; unmatched bases: 4. Germline CDR1 and CDR2: SGHKS and YYEKEE (reference sequence). This CDR3 region has 13 residues. The DNA for the CDR3 is TGTGCCAGCAGGGACAGGGGGTTGCACGAGCAGTACTTC. This encodes CASRDRGLHEQYF. The whole variable domain, filled in from reference TRBV5-5 and TRBJ2-7, reads DAGVTQSPTHLIKTRGQQVTLRCSPISGHKSVSWYQQVLGQGPQFIFQYYEKEERGRGNFPDRFSARQFPNYSSELNVNALLLGDSALYLCASRDRGLHEQYFGPGTRLTVT.

This clonotype was detected ten times or more. The CDR3 here is CASSTWTGGVETQYF. Written as DNA, the CDR3 is TGTGCCAGCAGCACCTGGACAGGAGGTGTGGAGACCCAGTACTTC. The chain carries TRBV7-8 and TRBJ2-5; 7 nucleotides line up with TRBD1. Germline CDR1 reads SGHVS; CDR2 reads FQNEAQ. The CDR3 consists of 15 residues. V was pared by 5 bases and J by 5 bases, with 11 bases of the junction left unmatched.